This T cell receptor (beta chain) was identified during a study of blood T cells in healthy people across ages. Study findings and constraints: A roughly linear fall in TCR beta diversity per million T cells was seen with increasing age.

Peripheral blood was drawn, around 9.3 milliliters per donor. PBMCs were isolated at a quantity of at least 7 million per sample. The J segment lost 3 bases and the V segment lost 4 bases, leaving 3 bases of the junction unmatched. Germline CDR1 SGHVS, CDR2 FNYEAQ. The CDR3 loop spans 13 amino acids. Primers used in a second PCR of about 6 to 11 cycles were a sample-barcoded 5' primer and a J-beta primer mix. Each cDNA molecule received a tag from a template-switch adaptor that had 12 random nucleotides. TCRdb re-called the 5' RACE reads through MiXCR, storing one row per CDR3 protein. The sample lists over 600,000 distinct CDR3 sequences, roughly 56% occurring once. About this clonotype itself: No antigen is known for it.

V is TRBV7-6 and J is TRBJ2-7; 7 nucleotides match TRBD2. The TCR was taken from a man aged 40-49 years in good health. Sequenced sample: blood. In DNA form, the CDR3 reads TGTGCCAGCAGCTCCGGGGGGTTCTACGAGCAGTACTTC. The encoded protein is CASSSGGFYEQYF.